Listed below are T cell receptor beta chains from one sample, sequenced in a study of T cells after yellow fever vaccination. TCRdb reprocessed the 5' RACE reads via MiXCR and lists one record per CDR3 protein. The data hold around 250,000 distinct CDR3 sequences, with 6.9% observed a single time. The sequenced sample was CD4+ T cells sorted from PBMCs, obtained 15 days after the yellow fever booster vaccination. Receptor source: a man aged 30 to 39 who received the YFV17D yellow fever vaccine. The CDR3 runs from the conserved cysteine through the conserved F or W. D genes are given only for firm matches. Rows may omit the clone size; those that give it use once, few, many or a size class.

clone_size: many
j_call: TRBJ2-7
d_call: TRBD1
v_call: TRBV20-1
cdr3_nt: TGCAGTGCACCTCGGACAGGGGAGTACGAGCAGTACTTC
cdr3_aa: CSAPRTGEYEQYF

clone_size: many
j_call: TRBJ2-5
d_call: .
v_call: TRBV20-1
cdr3_nt: TGCAGTGCTAGAAAGAGTCAAGAGACCCAGTACTTC
cdr3_aa: CSARKSQETQYF

clone_size: many
j_call: TRBJ2-5
d_call: TRBD1
v_call: TRBV7-8
cdr3_nt: TGTGCCAGCAGCTTTGGGGACAGGGTAGAGACCCAGTACTTC
cdr3_aa: CASSFGDRVETQYF

clone_size: .
j_call: TRBJ1-2
d_call: TRBD1
v_call: TRBV20-1
cdr3_nt: TGCAGTGCTAGCGCTATTGTCGGACAGGGTGGACTGTCGGATGGCTACACCTTC
cdr3_aa: CSASAIVGQGGLSDGYTF

clone_size: .
j_call: TRBJ2-5
d_call: .
v_call: TRBV7-2
cdr3_nt: TGTGCCAGCAGCTCCCGGGACTCGGAGACCCAGTACTTC
cdr3_aa: CASSSRDSETQYF

clone_size: many
j_call: TRBJ2-2
d_call: .
v_call: TRBV29-1
cdr3_nt: TGCAGCGTCCGGGATCCGGGCACCGGGGAGCTGTTTTTT
cdr3_aa: CSVRDPGTGELFF

clone_size: many
j_call: TRBJ2-7
d_call: TRBD2
v_call: TRBV6-1
cdr3_nt: TGTGCCAGCGGAGCTAGCGGGAGAATCTACGAGCAGTACTTC
cdr3_aa: CASGASGRIYEQYF

clone_size: few
j_call: TRBJ2-1
d_call: .
v_call: TRBV21-1
cdr3_nt: TGTGCCAGCGGCAGCAGCGGGACAGAGGATTACAATGAGCAGTTCTTC
cdr3_aa: CASGSSGTEDYNEQFF

clone_size: .
j_call: TRBJ1-1
d_call: .
v_call: TRBV5-8
cdr3_nt: TGTGCCAGCAGCAAGCGACAGCAAGAAGCTTTCTTT
cdr3_aa: CASSKRQQEAFF

clone_size: few
j_call: TRBJ2-7
d_call: .
v_call: TRBV5-8
cdr3_nt: TGTGCCAGCAGCTTCAAAATACAGGGCGCCGAGCAGTACTTC
cdr3_aa: CASSFKIQGAEQYF

clone_size: .
j_call: TRBJ2-7
d_call: .
v_call: TRBV10-3
cdr3_nt: TGTGCCATCAGTGCAGAGTCCTACGAGCAGTACTTC
cdr3_aa: CAISAESYEQYF

clone_size: few
j_call: TRBJ1-3
d_call: .
v_call: TRBV18
cdr3_nt: TGTGCCAGCTCACCAGGGGTCGGTCCTGGAAACACCATATATTTT
cdr3_aa: CASSPGVGPGNTIYF

clone_size: few
j_call: TRBJ2-1
d_call: TRBD2
v_call: TRBV4-2
cdr3_nt: TGTGCCAGCAGCCGGGAGGGGGAGCAGTTCTTC
cdr3_aa: CASSREGEQFF

clone_size: .
j_call: TRBJ2-3
d_call: TRBD2
v_call: TRBV12-3/TRBV12-4
cdr3_nt: TGTGCCAGCAGTCCTAGACAGCGGGAGCCCGCAGATACGCAGTATTTT
cdr3_aa: CASSPRQREPADTQYF

clone_size: many
j_call: TRBJ2-7
d_call: TRBD1
v_call: TRBV5-1
cdr3_nt: TGCGCCAGCAGCTTGTTGGGGACAGGGGAGTACGAGCAGTACTTC
cdr3_aa: CASSLLGTGEYEQYF

clone_size: .
j_call: TRBJ2-3
d_call: TRBD1
v_call: TRBV30
cdr3_nt: TGTGCCTGGAGTACAGGACAGGCCGGGGATACGCAGTATTTT
cdr3_aa: CAWSTGQAGDTQYF

clone_size: many
j_call: TRBJ2-1
d_call: .
v_call: TRBV7-2
cdr3_nt: TGTGCCAGCAGCCGGCAGCGAGATTTCTACAATGAGCAGTTCTTC
cdr3_aa: CASSRQRDFYNEQFF

clone_size: many
j_call: TRBJ2-7
d_call: TRBD1
v_call: TRBV7-2
cdr3_nt: TGTGCCAGCAGCTTAGAAAGGGGGACAGGGGACGACTTC
cdr3_aa: CASSLERGTGDDF

clone_size: .
j_call: TRBJ2-7
d_call: TRBD2
v_call: TRBV20-1
cdr3_nt: TGCAGTGCAGAACTAGCGGGAGACTCCTACGAGCAGTACTTC
cdr3_aa: CSAELAGDSYEQYF

clone_size: few
j_call: TRBJ2-3
d_call: .
v_call: TRBV5-1
cdr3_nt: TGCGCCAGCAGCTTGGCCAGGGCAACTAGCACAGATACGCAGTATTTT
cdr3_aa: CASSLARATSTDTQYF

clone_size: few
j_call: TRBJ2-2
d_call: .
v_call: TRBV11-1
cdr3_nt: TGTGCCAGCAGCTTTCCCCCCCCCTCGCGCAGGGGCCCCGGGGAGCTGTTTTTT
cdr3_aa: CASSFPPPSRRGPGELFF

clone_size: few
j_call: TRBJ2-7
d_call: .
v_call: TRBV7-2
cdr3_nt: TGTGCCAGCAGTTCCTCTTCGACTAGTAATCGAGAGCAGTACTTC
cdr3_aa: CASSSSSTSNREQYF

clone_size: few
j_call: TRBJ2-1
d_call: .
v_call: TRBV20-1
cdr3_nt: TGCAGTGCTAGACCCCCACTAGAGTTTTACTACAATGAGCAGTTCTTC
cdr3_aa: CSARPPLEFYYNEQFF

clone_size: .
j_call: TRBJ1-1
d_call: .
v_call: TRBV7-2
cdr3_nt: TGTGCCAGCAGTTCCGTCGGTTGGGTGAACACTGAAGCTTTCTTT
cdr3_aa: CASSSVGWVNTEAFF

clone_size: few
j_call: TRBJ2-7
d_call: .
v_call: TRBV20-1
cdr3_nt: TGCAGTGCTAGGATACCGGGACTGGGTGCTTTTGAGCAGTACTTC
cdr3_aa: CSARIPGLGAFEQYF

clone_size: .
j_call: TRBJ2-3
d_call: TRBD2
v_call: TRBV11-2
cdr3_nt: TGTGCTTCCAGTTCGGGGGGATTCACAGATACGCAGTATTTT
cdr3_aa: CASSSGGFTDTQYF

clone_size: many
j_call: TRBJ1-5
d_call: TRBD1
v_call: TRBV5-5
cdr3_nt: TGTGCCAGCAGCAGGGGACAGGGGCTCGGGCCCCAGCATTTT
cdr3_aa: CASSRGQGLGPQHF

clone_size: .
j_call: TRBJ2-3
d_call: TRBD2
v_call: TRBV20-1
cdr3_nt: TGCAGTGCTAGAGACAGCGGGAGAGTTGATACGCAGTATTTT
cdr3_aa: CSARDSGRVDTQYF

clone_size: many
j_call: TRBJ2-2
d_call: .
v_call: TRBV11-2
cdr3_nt: TGTGCCAGCACCCTCCGCCCAGCAGACGGGGAGCTGTTTTTT
cdr3_aa: CASTLRPADGELFF

clone_size: few
j_call: TRBJ2-2
d_call: TRBD2
v_call: TRBV7-3
cdr3_nt: TGTGCCAGCAGCATCCAGCGGGAAACGGGCGGGGAGCTGTTTTTT
cdr3_aa: CASSIQRETGGELFF

clone_size: few
j_call: TRBJ2-1
d_call: TRBD2
v_call: TRBV7-2
cdr3_nt: TGTGCCAGCAGCTTAGGTGGGACTAGCGGAGCGAATGAGCAGTTCTTC
cdr3_aa: CASSLGGTSGANEQFF

clone_size: many
j_call: TRBJ2-2
d_call: TRBD2
v_call: TRBV28
cdr3_nt: TGTGCCAGCAGCGGGGGGGGCCCCGTCTTCGCCGGGGAGCTGTTTTTT
cdr3_aa: CASSGGGPVFAGELFF

clone_size: many
j_call: TRBJ2-5
d_call: .
v_call: TRBV5-1
cdr3_nt: TGCGCCAGCAGCCCGCGGGCCCATCCTCAAGAGACCCAGTACTTC
cdr3_aa: CASSPRAHPQETQYF

clone_size: .
j_call: TRBJ2-2
d_call: .
v_call: TRBV5-6
cdr3_nt: TGTGCCAGCAGCTTGGGAGTGTTTGGCGGGGAGCTGTTTTTT
cdr3_aa: CASSLGVFGGELFF

clone_size: many
j_call: TRBJ2-7
d_call: TRBD1
v_call: TRBV29-1
cdr3_nt: TGCAGCGTTGCTGGACAGGCGAGCTCCTACGAGCAGTACTTC
cdr3_aa: CSVAGQASSYEQYF

clone_size: many
j_call: TRBJ2-3
d_call: .
v_call: TRBV6-2/TRBV6-3
cdr3_nt: TGTGCCAGCAGTTACTCTGGTACAGGGACAGATACGCAGTATTTT
cdr3_aa: CASSYSGTGTDTQYF

clone_size: few
j_call: TRBJ1-2
d_call: TRBD1
v_call: TRBV27
cdr3_nt: TGTGCCAGCAGCTCAACTACAGGGGGCCGGTATGGCTACACCTTC
cdr3_aa: CASSSTTGGRYGYTF

clone_size: few
j_call: TRBJ1-1
d_call: .
v_call: TRBV7-9
cdr3_nt: TGTGCCAGCAGCTTCTTTCAACGGGGCACTGAAGCTTTCTTT
cdr3_aa: CASSFFQRGTEAFF

clone_size: .
j_call: TRBJ2-5
d_call: TRBD2
v_call: TRBV7-9
cdr3_nt: TGTGCCAGCAGCTTAGGTCCAGCGGGAATTGGTGAGACCCAGTACTTC
cdr3_aa: CASSLGPAGIGETQYF

clone_size: .
j_call: TRBJ2-3
d_call: .
v_call: TRBV7-2
cdr3_nt: TGTGCCAGCAGCGACAAACGCACAGATACGCAGTATTTT
cdr3_aa: CASSDKRTDTQYF

clone_size: many
j_call: TRBJ1-5
d_call: .
v_call: TRBV5-6
cdr3_nt: TGTGCCAGCAGCTTGGCCCCAGGGCAGCCCCAGCATTTT
cdr3_aa: CASSLAPGQPQHF

clone_size: many
j_call: TRBJ2-1
d_call: TRBD2
v_call: TRBV11-3
cdr3_nt: TGTGCCAGCAGCTTAGATCCTAGCGGGAGCCCTGAGCAGTTCTTC
cdr3_aa: CASSLDPSGSPEQFF

clone_size: .
j_call: TRBJ2-7
d_call: TRBD1
v_call: TRBV5-1
cdr3_nt: TGCGCCAGCAGGGTCGGGACAGAAGACTACGAGCAGTACTTC
cdr3_aa: CASRVGTEDYEQYF

clone_size: many
j_call: TRBJ2-4
d_call: TRBD2
v_call: TRBV7-6
cdr3_nt: TGTGCCAGCAGCTCCGGACTAGCGAAGGGGCAAGAGGCGGCCAAAAACATTCAGTACTTC
cdr3_aa: CASSSGLAKGQEAAKNIQYF

clone_size: few
j_call: TRBJ2-1
d_call: TRBD2
v_call: TRBV7-6
cdr3_nt: TGTGCCAGCAGCCCTAACGGCCTAGCGGAGACTACCAATGAGCAGTTCTTC
cdr3_aa: CASSPNGLAETTNEQFF

clone_size: .
j_call: TRBJ2-5
d_call: TRBD1
v_call: TRBV20-1
cdr3_nt: TGCAGTGCCGGACAGGGGGCATGGGGAGAGACCCAGTACTTC
cdr3_aa: CSAGQGAWGETQYF

clone_size: many
j_call: TRBJ2-4
d_call: TRBD1
v_call: TRBV7-2
cdr3_nt: TGTGCCAGCAGCCCAGGGACAGTTGGGAACATTCAGTACTTC
cdr3_aa: CASSPGTVGNIQYF